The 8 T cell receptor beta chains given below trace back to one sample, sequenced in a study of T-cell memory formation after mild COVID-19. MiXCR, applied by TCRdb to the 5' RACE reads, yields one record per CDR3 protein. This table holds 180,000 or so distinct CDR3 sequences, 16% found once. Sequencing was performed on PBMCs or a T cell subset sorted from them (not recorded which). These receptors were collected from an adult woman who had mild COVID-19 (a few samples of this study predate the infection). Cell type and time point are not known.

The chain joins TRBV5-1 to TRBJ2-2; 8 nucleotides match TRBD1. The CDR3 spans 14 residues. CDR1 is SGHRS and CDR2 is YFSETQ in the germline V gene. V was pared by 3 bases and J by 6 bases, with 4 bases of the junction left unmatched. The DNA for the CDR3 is TGCGCCAGCAGCTACTTGACAGGGGCCGGGGAGCTGTTTTTT. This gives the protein CASSYLTGAGELFF.

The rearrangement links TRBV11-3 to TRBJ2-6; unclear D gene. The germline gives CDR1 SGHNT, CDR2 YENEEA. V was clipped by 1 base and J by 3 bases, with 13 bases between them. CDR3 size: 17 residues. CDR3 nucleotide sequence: TGTGCCAGCAGCTTAGCGGTGACGTCTGGTGGGGCCAACGTCCTGACTTTC. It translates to CASSLAVTSGGANVLTF. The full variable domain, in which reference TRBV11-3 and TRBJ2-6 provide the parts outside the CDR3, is EAGVVQSPRYKIIEKKQPVAFWCNPISGHNTLYWYLQNLGQGPELLIRYENEEAVDDSQLPKDRFSAERLKGVDSTLKIQPAELGDSAVYLCASSLAVTSGGANVLTFGAGSRLTVL.

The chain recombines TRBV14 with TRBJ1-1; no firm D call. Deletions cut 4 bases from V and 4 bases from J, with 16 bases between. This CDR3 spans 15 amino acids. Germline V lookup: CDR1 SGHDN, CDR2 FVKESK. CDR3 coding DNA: TGTGCCAGCAGCCGGATATTAGGTGGGGTCACTGAAGCTTTCTTT. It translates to CASSRILGGVTEAFF. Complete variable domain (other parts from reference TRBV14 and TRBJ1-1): EAGVTQFPSHSVIEKGQTVTLRCDPISGHDNLYWYRRVMGKEIKFLLHFVKESKQDESGMPNNRFLAERTGGTYSTLKVQPAELEDSGVYFCASSRILGGVTEAFFGQGTRLTVV.

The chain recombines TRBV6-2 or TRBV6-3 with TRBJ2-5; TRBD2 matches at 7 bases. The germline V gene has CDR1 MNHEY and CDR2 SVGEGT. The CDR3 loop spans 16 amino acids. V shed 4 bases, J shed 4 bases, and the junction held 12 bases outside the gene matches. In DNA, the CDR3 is TGTGCCAGCAGTTTACCTCCCCTAGCGGAGGGAGAGACCCAGTACTTC. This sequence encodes CASSLPPLAEGETQYF.

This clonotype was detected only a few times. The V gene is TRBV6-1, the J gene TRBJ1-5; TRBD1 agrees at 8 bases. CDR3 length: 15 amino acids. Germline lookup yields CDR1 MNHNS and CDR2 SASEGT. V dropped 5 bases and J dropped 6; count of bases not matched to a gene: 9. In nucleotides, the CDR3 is TGTGCCAGCAGTTCGACAGGGGAGGTGGGTCAGCCCCAGCATTTT. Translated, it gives CASSSTGEVGQPQHF.

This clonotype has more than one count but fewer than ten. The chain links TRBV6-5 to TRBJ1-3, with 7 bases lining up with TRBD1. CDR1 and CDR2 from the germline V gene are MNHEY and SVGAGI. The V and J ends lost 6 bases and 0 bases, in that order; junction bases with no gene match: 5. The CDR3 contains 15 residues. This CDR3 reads CASSRQGDSGNTIYF. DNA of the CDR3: TGTGCCAGCAGCCGACAGGGCGACTCTGGAAACACCATATATTTT.

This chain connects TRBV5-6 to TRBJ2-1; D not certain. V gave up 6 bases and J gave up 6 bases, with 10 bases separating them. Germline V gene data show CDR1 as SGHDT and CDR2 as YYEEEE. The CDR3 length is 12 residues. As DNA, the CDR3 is TGTGCCAGCAATTGGGGTAGCAATGAGCAGTTCTTC. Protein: CASNWGSNEQFF.

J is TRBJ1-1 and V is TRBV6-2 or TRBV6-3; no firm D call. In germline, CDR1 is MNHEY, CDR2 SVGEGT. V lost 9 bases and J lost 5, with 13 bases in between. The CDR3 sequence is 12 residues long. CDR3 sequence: CASGRLVTEAFF. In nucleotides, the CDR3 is TGTGCCAGTGGACGGCTGGTAACTGAAGCTTTCTTT.